The sequence of this T cell receptor (beta chain) was determined in a study of T cells in Graves' hyperthyroidism and ophthalmopathy. The CDR3 covers 13 residues. Germline-derived CDR1 and CDR2 are MDHEN and SYDVKM. The V segment lost 5 bases and the J segment 9 bases; nucleotides outside the gene matches: 9. The TCR beta CDR3 regions underwent amplification using RNA transcripts as the source. The TCR CDR3 was amplified in a first-round RT-PCR using the HTBI primer set. TCRdb analysed the multiplex PCR reads with MiXCR anew, one entry per CDR3 protein. Among 130,000 to 150,000 distinct CDR3 sequences listed, around 21% were seen once.

The chain is built from TRBV28 and TRBJ1-1; TRBD1 matches 7 bases. The clonotype was recovered from a woman between 45 and 60 years old with Graves' hyperthyroidism that later progressed to Graves' ophthalmopathy. Sequencing used blood. CDR3 nucleotide sequence: TGTGCCAGCAGTCTTCGACAGGGAAAGCAAGCTTTCTTT. Translated: CASSLRQGKQAFF.